This record concerns one T cell receptor (beta chain) sequence. It has no known antigen specificity. Possible read error: a much larger clone is one base away. The iRepertoire nested amplicon-rescue multiplex PCR (arm-PCR) platform was used to amplify TCR alpha and beta CDR3 regions from RNA. For one-step reverse transcription and amplification, roughly 95-450 ng of tissue mRNA or PBMC total RNA was used as input. Following bead purification, Illumina adapters were added by a secondary multiplex PCR, and libraries between 200 and 400 bp were gel-purified. Internal 6-nucleotide barcodes were carried by the libraries and were used for demultiplexing. The libraries were sequenced on an Illumina MiSeq using 2x220 or 2x250 nucleotide paired-end reads. Processing in the source paper ran as follows. Paired reads were merged using FLASH 1.2.11 and aligned with BWA-MEM to the GRCh37 human genome, and TRA and TRB reads were then extracted. For V and J assignment, an IMGT-derived reference of cassette sequences and CDR3 motifs that included pseudogenes was used. Reads were translated in three frames, and productive CDR3s were defined as those with a C...FGXG motif and no stop codons. Clonotypes were defined as unique combinations of V-J cassette pair and CDR3 amino acid sequence. Hamming distance filtering was applied to reads, with thresholds set by the sequence error rate of each sample in mapped regions. Clones were called with MiXCR by TCRdb after fastp trimmed the public reads at Q25, and only in-frame beta chains were retained. CDR3 protein sequences are deduplicated, and each keeps its most common genes and DNA. The authors' filters were not applied to this entry. In this sample the table shows 150,000 to 200,000 distinct CDR3 sequences, over 40% of which occur a single time. The ten largest make up about 5.2% of the sample.

Trimming costs V 5 bases and J 5 bases, and their ends lie 4 bases apart. CDR1 and CDR2 (LNHNV, YYDKDF) derive from the germline V gene (reference sequence). Its CDR3 holds 11 amino acids, cysteine through phenylalanine. CDR3 DNA only is kept here, 33 bases in frame from base 1. The record originates from a study of glioma-infiltrating T cells (dated by TCRdb to about 2016). About the study as a whole: TCR alpha- and beta-chain repertoires were sequenced from glioma tissue, non-neoplastic brain tissue and matched peripheral blood mononuclear cells. To gauge divergence between tissue and blood T-cell populations, every tissue-infiltrating repertoire was compared against the peripheral blood repertoire from the same patient. The paired cohort was made up of three low-grade glioma patients, fewer than 10 primary glioblastoma patients and three non-glioma patients who contributed non-neoplastic brain tissue.

The research as a whole found: VJ-independent divergence between tissue and blood was lower than expected in non-neoplastic patients but higher than expected in all gliomas, particularly low-grade gliomas. Very few CDR3 sequences were found to be shared between tissue and blood, and this scarcity was attributed to high CDR3 diversity and limited sampling. Small numbers underpinned the group comparisons: under ten glioblastoma patients, three low-grade glioma patients and three non-neoplastic patients.

Rearrangement joined TRBV15 to TRBJ2-4, with no confident D gene call. Sequenced material: glioma tissue, nonneoplastic brain tissue, or PBMCs (not recorded which). This receptor was identified in a human donor with low-grade glioma or glioblastoma, undergoing nonglioma brain surgery, or in good health (not recorded which). The sequenced DNA: TGTGCCACCAGCGAGCAAAACATTCAGTACTTC. Its coded protein is CATSEQNIQYF.